These T cell receptor beta chains were read from a single sample in a study of cytomegalovirus exposure and HLA in healthy donors. Data came from immunoSEQ multiplex PCR; TCRdb stores just in-frame clones and leaves some out. Among around 150,000 clones listed, 80% to 90% were seen once. Source material: PBMCs. Receptors were obtained from a woman aged 25 to 39 in good health and CMV-seropositive. Both conserved end residues are part of each CDR3. The D gene is left open where the match is weak. Rows may omit the clone size; those that give it use once, few, many or a size class.

CDR3aa: CASSEIREQFF; CDR3nt: TGTGCCAGCAGTGAAATCCGTGAGCAGTTCTTC; v_gene: TRBV2; j_gene: TRBJ2-1; len: 11; d_gene: .; abundance: .
CDR3aa: CASSVAWGGAYEQYF; CDR3nt: TGTGCCAGCAGCGTAGCGTGGGGGGGAGCCTACGAGCAGTACTTC; v_gene: TRBV9; j_gene: TRBJ2-7; len: 15; d_gene: TRBD2; abundance: .
CDR3aa: CASSPRGGSNTGELFF; CDR3nt: TGTGCCAGTAGTCCCCGTGGGGGGTCGAACACCGGGGAGCTGTTTTTT; v_gene: TRBV19; j_gene: TRBJ2-2; len: 16; d_gene: .; abundance: once
CDR3aa: CSVEGTDQETQYF; CDR3nt: TGCAGCGTTGAAGGGACAGATCAAGAGACCCAGTACTTC; v_gene: TRBV29-1; j_gene: TRBJ2-5; len: 13; d_gene: .; abundance: .
CDR3aa: CASSLGAHQYF; CDR3nt: TGTGCCAGCAGCTTAGGAGCTCATCAGTACTTC; v_gene: TRBV7-2; j_gene: TRBJ2-4; len: 11; d_gene: .; abundance: .
CDR3aa: CASSLAGTGGSTNYGYTF; CDR3nt: TGTGCCAGCTCACTCGCCGGGACAGGGGGCTCCACTAACTATGGCTACACCTTC; v_gene: TRBV18; j_gene: TRBJ1-2; len: 18; d_gene: TRBD1; abundance: .
CDR3aa: CASSLTGANEQFF; CDR3nt: TGTGCCAGCTCACTAACAGGGGCCAATGAGCAGTTCTTC; v_gene: TRBV18; j_gene: TRBJ2-1; len: 13; d_gene: TRBD1; abundance: .
CDR3aa: CASSFPDQETQYF; CDR3nt: TGTGCCAGCAGTTTTCCGGACCAAGAGACCCAGTACTTC; v_gene: TRBV6-6; j_gene: TRBJ2-5; len: 13; d_gene: .; abundance: .
CDR3aa: CASRPDRNEKLFF; CDR3nt: TGTGCCAGCAGACCTGACAGGAATGAAAAACTGTTTTTT; v_gene: TRBV11-2; j_gene: TRBJ1-4; len: 13; d_gene: .; abundance: .
CDR3aa: CASSRDRAGNTIYF; CDR3nt: TGTGCCAGCAGCCGGGACAGGGCTGGAAACACCATATATTTT; v_gene: TRBV9; j_gene: TRBJ1-3; len: 14; d_gene: TRBD1; abundance: .
CDR3aa: CSSSFMRNSPLHF; CDR3nt: TGTTCCAGCAGCTTTATGAGAAATTCACCCCTCCACTTT; v_gene: TRBV7-9; j_gene: TRBJ1-6; len: 13; d_gene: .; abundance: .
CDR3aa: CASSLAGATYEQYF; CDR3nt: TGCGCCAGCAGCTTGGCAGGGGCGACCTACGAGCAGTACTTC; v_gene: TRBV5-1; j_gene: TRBJ2-7; len: 14; d_gene: .; abundance: .
CDR3aa: CASRQGDSNQPQHF; CDR3nt: TGTGCCAGCAGACAGGGCGATAGCAATCAGCCCCAGCATTTT; v_gene: TRBV18; j_gene: TRBJ1-5; len: 14; d_gene: TRBD1; abundance: .
CDR3aa: CASKDRAAGNTIYF; CDR3nt: TGTGCCAGCAAGGACAGGGCTGCTGGAAACACCATATATTTT; v_gene: TRBV19; j_gene: TRBJ1-3; len: 14; d_gene: TRBD1; abundance: .
CDR3aa: CASSFGAQETQYF; CDR3nt: TGTGCCAGCAGTTTCGGAGCCCAAGAGACCCAGTACTTC; v_gene: TRBV6-6; j_gene: TRBJ2-5; len: 13; d_gene: .; abundance: few
CDR3aa: CASSSNLLAGGQDTQYF; CDR3nt: TGTGCCAGCAGCTCAAACCTACTAGCGGGGGGGCAAGATACGCAGTATTTT; v_gene: TRBV7-2; j_gene: TRBJ2-3; len: 17; d_gene: TRBD2; abundance: .
CDR3aa: CASSFPTGGDYGYTF; CDR3nt: TGTGCCAGCAGCTTCCCCACGGGGGGGGACTATGGCTACACCTTC; v_gene: TRBV7-3; j_gene: TRBJ1-2; len: 15; d_gene: .; abundance: .
CDR3aa: CASSRIGQGRDSPLHF; CDR3nt: TGTGCCAGCAGCCGAATAGGACAGGGAAGAGATTCACCCCTCCACTTT; v_gene: TRBV5-4; j_gene: TRBJ1-6; len: 16; d_gene: TRBD1; abundance: .
CDR3aa: CASSSRGQGIGEQYF; CDR3nt: TGCGCCAGCAGCTCGAGGGGACAGGGGATCGGCGAGCAGTACTTC; v_gene: TRBV5-1; j_gene: TRBJ2-7; len: 15; d_gene: TRBD1; abundance: once
CDR3aa: CASSPGQGDYGYTF; CDR3nt: TGTGCCAGCAGCCCGGGACAGGGAGACTATGGCTACACCTTC; v_gene: TRBV9; j_gene: TRBJ1-2; len: 14; d_gene: TRBD1; abundance: .
CDR3aa: CASRRQGGYEQYF; CDR3nt: TGTGCCAGCAGACGACAGGGGGGCTACGAGCAGTACTTC; v_gene: TRBV28; j_gene: TRBJ2-7; len: 13; d_gene: TRBD1; abundance: .
CDR3aa: CASSLNEQFF; CDR3nt: TGTGCCAGCAGCCTAAATGAGCAGTTCTTC; v_gene: TRBV25-1; j_gene: TRBJ2-1; len: 10; d_gene: .; abundance: medium-sized
CDR3aa: CASSVQGGDQPQHF; CDR3nt: TGTGCCAGCAGTGTCCAGGGTGGGGATCAGCCCCAGCATTTT; v_gene: TRBV2; j_gene: TRBJ1-5; len: 14; d_gene: .; abundance: .
CDR3aa: CASSPGTTAGETQYF; CDR3nt: TGTGCCAGCAGCCCCGGGACTACCGCCGGGGAGACCCAGTACTTC; v_gene: TRBV5-6; j_gene: TRBJ2-5; len: 15; d_gene: TRBD2; abundance: .
CDR3aa: CASSQTGGGRNTEAFF; CDR3nt: TGTGCCAGCAGCCAAACCGGGGGGGGAAGGAACACTGAAGCTTTCTTT; v_gene: TRBV7-9; j_gene: TRBJ1-1; len: 16; d_gene: .; abundance: .
CDR3aa: CASSQLQGARSGLYYNEQFF; CDR3nt: TGCGCCAGCAGCCAACTACAGGGGGCGAGAAGCGGGCTTTATTACAATGAGCAGTTCTTC; v_gene: TRBV4-3; j_gene: TRBJ2-1; len: 20; d_gene: TRBD1; abundance: .
CDR3aa: CAWSDPRTGRSYNSPLHF; CDR3nt: TGTGCCTGGAGCGATCCCCGGACAGGCAGATCCTATAATTCACCCCTCCACTTT; v_gene: TRBV30; j_gene: TRBJ1-6; len: 18; d_gene: TRBD1; abundance: .
CDR3aa: CASSSSTDSYEQYF; CDR3nt: TGTGCCAGCAGCTCGTCGACAGACTCCTACGAGCAGTACTTC; v_gene: TRBV5-6; j_gene: TRBJ2-7; len: 14; d_gene: .; abundance: .
CDR3aa: CASVGRSSYEQYF; CDR3nt: TGTGCCAGCGTGGGGAGGAGCTCCTACGAGCAGTACTTC; v_gene: TRBV7-2; j_gene: TRBJ2-7; len: 13; d_gene: .; abundance: once
CDR3aa: CASSSTVGKEKLFF; CDR3nt: TGCGCCAGCAGCTCGACAGTGGGAAAAGAAAAACTGTTTTTT; v_gene: TRBV5-1; j_gene: TRBJ1-4; len: 14; d_gene: .; abundance: .
CDR3aa: CASGEGSNEQFF; CDR3nt: TGTGCCAGCGGTGAGGGATCTAATGAGCAGTTCTTC; v_gene: TRBV9; j_gene: TRBJ2-1; len: 12; d_gene: .; abundance: .
CDR3aa: CASSLSGETQYF; CDR3nt: TGTGCCAGCAGCTTATCCGGAGAGACCCAGTACTTC; v_gene: TRBV7-7; j_gene: TRBJ2-5; len: 12; d_gene: .; abundance: .
CDR3aa: CASSLGQRGPGEKLFF; CDR3nt: TGCGCCAGCAGCTTAGGGCAGAGGGGGCCCGGTGAAAAACTGTTTTTT; v_gene: TRBV5-1; j_gene: TRBJ1-4; len: 16; d_gene: TRBD1; abundance: .
CDR3aa: CASSLTSNGETQYF; CDR3nt: TGTGCCAGCAGCTTAACTAGTAATGGAGAGACCCAGTACTTC; v_gene: TRBV11-3; j_gene: TRBJ2-5; len: 14; d_gene: .; abundance: once
CDR3aa: CASSVDSNPNYGYTF; CDR3nt: TGTGCCAGCAGCGTTGACAGTAACCCAAACTATGGCTACACCTTC; v_gene: TRBV9; j_gene: TRBJ1-2; len: 15; d_gene: .; abundance: .
CDR3aa: CASSQIIGSGETQYF; CDR3nt: TGCGCCAGCAGCCAAATAATCGGCAGCGGAGAGACCCAGTACTTC; v_gene: TRBV4-3; j_gene: TRBJ2-5; len: 15; d_gene: .; abundance: .
CDR3aa: CASSAGTGGPYEQYF; CDR3nt: TGTGCCAGCAGCGCCGGGACAGGGGGTCCCTACGAGCAGTACTTC; v_gene: TRBV9; j_gene: TRBJ2-7; len: 15; d_gene: TRBD1; abundance: .
CDR3aa: CASSQVMGGEKLFF; CDR3nt: TGCGCCAGCAGCCAAGTTATGGGCGGGGAAAAACTGTTTTTT; v_gene: TRBV4-1; j_gene: TRBJ1-4; len: 14; d_gene: .; abundance: .
CDR3aa: CASSEASRVDGYTF; CDR3nt: TGTGCCAGCAGTGAAGCTTCCAGGGTGGATGGCTACACCTTC; v_gene: TRBV2; j_gene: TRBJ1-2; len: 14; d_gene: .; abundance: few
CDR3aa: CSARVSYEQYF; CDR3nt: TGCAGTGCTCGGGTGAGCTACGAGCAGTACTTC; v_gene: TRBV20-1; j_gene: TRBJ2-7; len: 11; d_gene: .; abundance: .
CDR3aa: CASSVVGGSYEQYF; CDR3nt: TGTGCCAGCAGCGTAGTAGGAGGGTCCTACGAGCAGTACTTC; v_gene: TRBV9; j_gene: TRBJ2-7; len: 14; d_gene: .; abundance: few